This paragraph reports one TCR beta chain. The target antigen is unknown. This PCR relied on a set of 60 Vbeta primers and 13 Jbeta primers. Assay used: immunoSEQ multiplex PCR; TCRdb lists only in-frame clones, some missing. This repertoire includes 100,000 to 150,000 clones. This specimen belongs to a study of cytomegalovirus exposure and HLA in healthy donors. General study findings and limits: The authors later linked a missense DCLRE1C variant to TCR beta V- and J-gene trimming.

CDR1 MDHEN and CDR2 SYDVKM come from the germline V gene. V lost 6 bases to trimming and J lost 9 bases, with 15 bases between them. The length of the CDR3 is 13 residues. Sequenced input: PBMCs. The receptor was derived from a man aged 18 to 29 in good health and CMV-seronegative. V is TRBV28 and J is TRBJ2-1; the D gene is possibly TRBD2 (6 bases). CDR3 sequence: CASRSTSFGEQFF. The CDR3 DNA reads as TGTGCCAGCAGATCGACTAGTTTCGGTGAGCAGTTCTTC.